Listed here are 13 T cell receptor beta chains from one sample, sequenced in a study of blood T cell repertoires in COVID-19 (dated by TCRdb to 2020 to 2022). Library preparation employed the immunoSEQ multiplex PCR assay. The table was pulled from immuneACCESS by TCRdb, which kept in-frame rearrangements only. Such tables lose some clones; where checked, under half of the loss comes from unresolved V genes, and the rest has no known cause. The sample table holds 190,000 or so clones, of which 78% were seen once. 2.8% of the sample belongs to the ten largest clones. Input material: peripheral blood. These receptors all come from an elderly woman with active or convalescent COVID-19.

V and J are TRBV7-2 and TRBJ2-5; the D gene is possibly TRBD1 (6 bases). V shed 4 bases and J shed 4 bases, with 13 bases lying between them. Germline CDR1 reads SGHTA; CDR2 reads FQGNSA. This CDR3 has 14 amino acids. In nucleotides, the CDR3 is TGTGCCAGCAGCTCCACAGGGCCACGAGAGACCCAGTACTTC. Translating it yields CASSSTGPRETQYF.

The chain carries TRBV7-3 and TRBJ1-1; TRBD1 agrees at 10 bases. Germline V gives CDR1 SGHTA, CDR2 FQGTGA. CDR3 length equals 16 residues. The V and J ends lost 2 bases and 0 bases, in that order; junction bases with no gene match: 3. CDR3 sequence: CASSLRQGALNTEAFF. The CDR3 nucleotides are TGTGCCAGCAGCTTACGACAGGGGGCTCTGAACACTGAAGCTTTCTTT. Combining the CDR3 with reference TRBV7-3 and TRBJ1-1 gives the whole variable domain GAGVSQTPSNKVTEKGKYVELRCDPISGHTALYWYRQSLGQGPEFLIYFQGTGAADDSGLPNDRFFAVRPEGSVSTLKIQRTERGDSAVYLCASSLRQGALNTEAFFGQGTRLTVV.

The CDR3 is CASSKGTGGLGSPLHF. CDR3 in DNA: TGTGCCAGCAGCAAAGGGACAGGGGGCTTGGGTTCACCCCTCCACTTT. The chain combines TRBV2 with TRBJ1-6, with 12 bases aligning to TRBD1. V lost 6 bases to trimming and J lost 9 bases; unmatched junction nucleotides: 9. The CDR3 consists of 16 residues. The germline V gene has CDR1 SNHLY and CDR2 FYNNEI.

This CDR3 reads CASSFFLGTGGDSPLHF. The CDR3 DNA reads TGTGCCAGCAGCTTCTTTCTAGGAACAGGGGGTGATTCACCCCTCCACTTT. The V gene is TRBV7-2, the J gene TRBJ1-6; 8 bases fit TRBD1. The length of the CDR3 is 17 residues. Germline CDR1 is SGHTA and CDR2 is FQGNSA. V lost 3 bases and J lost 8; bases outside the gene matches: 12.

This sequence joins TRBV3-1 (or the pseudogene TRBV3-2) and TRBJ2-5; D not certain. In germline, CDR1 is LGHDT, CDR2 YNNKEL (reference sequence). The CDR3 has 15 residues. Trimming left V 0 bases short and J 5 bases short, with 13 bases between. The CDR3 loop is CASSQDTFGWETQYF. CDR3 bases: TGTGCCAGCAGCCAAGATACATTTGGTTGGGAGACCCAGTACTTC.

The chain has TRBV2 and TRBJ2-5; 7 nucleotides agree with TRBD2. The CDR3 totals 13 residues. V lost 7 bases and J lost 4; bases outside the gene matches: 6. Per the germline V gene, CDR1 is SNHLY and CDR2 is FYNNEI. For the CDR3, the DNA is TGTGCCAGCACTGGACTAGGGGTAGAGACCCAGTACTTC. Protein sequence: CASTGLGVETQYF.

This clone was found once. V and J are TRBV19 and TRBJ1-6; tentative D call: TRBD1 (6 bases). The ends were cut back, 3 bases at V and 7 bases at J, with 10 bases in the middle. CDR3 size: 14 residues. Germline V lookup: CDR1 LNHDA, CDR2 SQIVND (reference sequence). The CDR3 region has the DNA TGTGCCAGTAGTATGACAGGAGCGAATTCACCCCTCCACTTT. As protein: CASSMTGANSPLHF.

This chain joins TRBV11-2 and TRBJ2-5; 12 bases match TRBD2. Germline values: CDR1 SGHAT, CDR2 FQNNGV. V trimming: 5 bases; J trimming: 7 bases; junction bases outside the gene matches: 11. This CDR3 is built from 16 residues. CDR3 protein: CASSATSGGSGGTQYF. The CDR3 DNA reads TGTGCCAGCAGCGCCACTAGCGGGGGGTCCGGGGGGACCCAGTACTTC.

The gene calls are TRBV28 and TRBJ1-2; 8 bases are a match to TRBD1. Germline-derived CDR1 and CDR2 are MDHEN and SYDVKM. This CDR3 is 13 amino acids long. Trimming removed 5 bases from V and 7 bases from J; junction bases left unmatched: 6. Here the CDR3 reads CASSKTGAAGYTF. The CDR3 coding sequence is TGTGCCAGCAGTAAGACAGGGGCTGCTGGCTACACCTTC.

This clone was picked up a small number of times. V and J are TRBV19 and TRBJ1-2; 8 nucleotides line up with TRBD1. V dropped 3 bases and J dropped 5; count of bases not matched to a gene: 17. Looked up from germline, CDR1 is LNHDA and CDR2 is SQIVND (reference sequence). CDR3 size: 18 residues. CDR3 amino acids: CASSMFSTGAISPYGYTF. For the CDR3, the DNA is TGTGCCAGTAGTATGTTTTCGACAGGGGCGATATCCCCATATGGCTACACCTTC.

This clone was counted a few times. The genes are TRBV4-2 and TRBJ2-3, with 8 bases that match TRBD1. The length of the CDR3 is 16 residues. Germline V gene lookup returns CDR1 LGHNA and CDR2 YNFKEQ. V lost 1 base to trimming and J lost 2 bases; unmatched junction nucleotides: 5. CDR3 amino acids: CASSQGMDRVTDTQYF. DNA of the CDR3: TGTGCCAGCAGCCAAGGCATGGACAGGGTCACAGATACGCAGTATTTT.

The chain uses TRBV9 and TRBJ2-1; 14 nucleotides line up with TRBD2. The CDR3 is 20 residues long. Germline CDR1 is SGDLS and CDR2 is YYNGEE. The V gene end was trimmed by 0 bases and the J gene end by 0 bases; junction bases not matched to a gene: 8. This chain's CDR3 is CASSVEGLAGAHSSYNEQFF. The CDR3 nucleotides read TGTGCCAGCAGCGTAGAGGGACTAGCGGGGGCTCACAGCTCCTACAATGAGCAGTTCTTC. The entire variable domain, with the rest obtained from reference TRBV9 and TRBJ2-1, is as follows: DSGVTQTPKHLITATGQRVTLRCSPRSGDLSVYWYQQSLDQGLQFLIQYYNGEERAKGNILERFSAQQFPDLHSELNLSSLELGDSALYFCASSVEGLAGAHSSYNEQFFGPGTRLTVL.

The chain is built from TRBV9 and TRBJ2-7; 9 bases match TRBD1. The CDR3 is made up of 14 amino acids. The germline CDR1 and CDR2 sequences are SGDLS and YYNGEE. V was clipped by 4 bases and J by 1 base; unmatched bases: 3. The CDR3 DNA sequence: TGTGCCAGCAGCATGGACAGGGGATCCTACGAGCAGTACTTC. Translating gives CASSMDRGSYEQYF.